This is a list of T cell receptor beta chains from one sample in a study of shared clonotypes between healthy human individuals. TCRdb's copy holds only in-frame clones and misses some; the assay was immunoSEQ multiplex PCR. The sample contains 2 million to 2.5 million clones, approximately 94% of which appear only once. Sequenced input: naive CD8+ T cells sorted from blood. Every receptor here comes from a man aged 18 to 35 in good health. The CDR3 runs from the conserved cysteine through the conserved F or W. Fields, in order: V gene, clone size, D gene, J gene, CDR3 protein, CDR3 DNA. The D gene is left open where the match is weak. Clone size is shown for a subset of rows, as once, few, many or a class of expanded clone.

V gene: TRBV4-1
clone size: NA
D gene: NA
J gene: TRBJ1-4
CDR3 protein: CASSQVAGVTGAEKLFF
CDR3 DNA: TGCGCCAGCAGCCAAGTGGCGGGCGTGACAGGTGCTGAAAAACTGTTTTTT

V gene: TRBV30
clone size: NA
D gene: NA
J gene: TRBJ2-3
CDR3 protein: CAGTRVSEAHTQYF
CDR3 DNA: TGTGCCGGAACAAGGGTCTCCGAGGCACATACGCAGTATTTT

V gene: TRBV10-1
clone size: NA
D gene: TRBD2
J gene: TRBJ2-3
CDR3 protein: CASSGVSTSGREGFSTDTQYF
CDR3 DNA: TGCGCCAGCAGTGGGGTATCGACTAGCGGGAGGGAAGGATTTAGCACAGATACGCAGTATTTT

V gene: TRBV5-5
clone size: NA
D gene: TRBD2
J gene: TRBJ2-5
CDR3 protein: CASSSGRQEETQYF
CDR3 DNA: TGTGCCAGCAGCTCCGGGAGGCAAGAAGAGACCCAGTACTTC

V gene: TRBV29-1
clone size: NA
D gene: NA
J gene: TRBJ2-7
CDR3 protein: CSVGPSNSPYEQYF
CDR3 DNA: TGCAGCGTTGGCCCTTCTAATTCCCCTTACGAGCAGTACTTC

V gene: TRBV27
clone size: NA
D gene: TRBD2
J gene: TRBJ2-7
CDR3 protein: CASSGGGLQYEQYF
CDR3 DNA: TGTGCCAGCAGTGGCGGGGGGCTCCAGTACGAGCAGTACTTC

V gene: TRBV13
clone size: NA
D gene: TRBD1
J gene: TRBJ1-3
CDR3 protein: CASSWDSDSGNTIYF
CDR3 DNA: TGTGCCAGCAGCTGGGACAGTGACTCTGGAAACACCATATATTTT

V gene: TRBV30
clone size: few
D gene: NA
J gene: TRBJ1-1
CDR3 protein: CAWSVGVGRNTEAFF
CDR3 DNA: TGTGCCTGGAGCGTGGGAGTCGGCCGGAACACTGAAGCTTTCTTT

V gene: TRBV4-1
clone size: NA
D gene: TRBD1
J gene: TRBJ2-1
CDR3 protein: CASSPAGTGAGEQFF
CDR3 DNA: TGCGCCAGCAGCCCAGCCGGGACAGGGGCGGGTGAGCAGTTCTTC

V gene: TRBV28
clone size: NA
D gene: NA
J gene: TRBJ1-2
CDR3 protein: CASSPDGGIYGYTF
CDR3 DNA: TGTGCCAGCAGCCCAGACGGAGGTATCTATGGCTACACCTTC

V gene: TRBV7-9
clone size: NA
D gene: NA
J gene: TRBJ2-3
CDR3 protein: CASSLAKGGTDTQYF
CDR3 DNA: TGTGCCAGCAGCTTAGCGAAGGGGGGCACAGATACGCAGTATTTT

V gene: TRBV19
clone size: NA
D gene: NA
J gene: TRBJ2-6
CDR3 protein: CASSTGQLGLTF
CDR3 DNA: TGTGCCAGTAGTACTGGACAGCTGGGCCTGACTTTC

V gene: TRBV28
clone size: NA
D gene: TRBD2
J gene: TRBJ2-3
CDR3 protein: CASSIIGASGDHTDTQYF
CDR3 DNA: TGTGCCAGCAGTATTATAGGGGCTAGCGGGGACCACACAGATACGCAGTATTTT

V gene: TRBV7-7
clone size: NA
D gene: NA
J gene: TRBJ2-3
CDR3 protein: CASSLVEADTQYF
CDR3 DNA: TGTGCTAGCAGCTTAGTAGAGGCAGATACGCAGTATTTT

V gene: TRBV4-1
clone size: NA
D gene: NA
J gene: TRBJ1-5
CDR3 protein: CASSRLGEGDQPQHF
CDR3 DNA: TGCGCCAGCAGCCGTTTAGGAGAAGGGGATCAGCCCCAGCATTTT

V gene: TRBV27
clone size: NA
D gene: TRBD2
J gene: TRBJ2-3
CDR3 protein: CASRGTSGETTDTQYF
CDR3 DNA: TGTGCCAGCAGAGGGACTAGCGGGGAGACCACAGATACGCAGTATTTT

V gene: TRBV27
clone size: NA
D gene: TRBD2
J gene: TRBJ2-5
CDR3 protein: CASRQIPGGPGETQYF
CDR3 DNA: TGTGCCAGCAGGCAGATTCCGGGGGGGCCAGGAGAGACCCAGTACTTC

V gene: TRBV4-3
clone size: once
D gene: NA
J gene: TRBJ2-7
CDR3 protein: CASSQEPGGGDNYEQYF
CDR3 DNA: TGCGCCAGCAGCCAAGAGCCCGGAGGAGGGGATAACTACGAGCAGTACTTC

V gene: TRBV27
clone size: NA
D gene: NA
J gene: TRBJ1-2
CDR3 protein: CASSTGRPYGYTF
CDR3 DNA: TGTGCCAGCAGTACCGGACGTCCGTATGGCTACACCTTC

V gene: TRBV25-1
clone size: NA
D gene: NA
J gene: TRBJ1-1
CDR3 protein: CASRFGGGDTEAFF
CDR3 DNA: TGTGCCAGCCGTTTCGGGGGAGGAGACACTGAAGCTTTCTTT

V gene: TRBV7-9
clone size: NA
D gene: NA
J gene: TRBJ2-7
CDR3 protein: CASSRELEQYF
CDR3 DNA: TGTGCCAGCAGCAGGGAACTGGAGCAGTACTTC

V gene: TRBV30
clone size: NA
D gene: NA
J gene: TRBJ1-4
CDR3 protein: CAWNPGTNEKLFF
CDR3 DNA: TGTGCCTGGAATCCTGGAACTAATGAAAAACTGTTTTTT

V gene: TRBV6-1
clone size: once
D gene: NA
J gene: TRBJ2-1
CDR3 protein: CASSPWKGGDEQFF
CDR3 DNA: TGTGCCAGCAGCCCTTGGAAGGGGGGAGATGAGCAGTTCTTC

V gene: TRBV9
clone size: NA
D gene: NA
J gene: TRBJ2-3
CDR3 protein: CASSTGDTQYF
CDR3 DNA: TGTGCCAGCAGCACAGGGGATACGCAGTATTTT

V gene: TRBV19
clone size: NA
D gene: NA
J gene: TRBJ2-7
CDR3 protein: CATSTAISYEQYF
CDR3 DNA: TGTGCCACCTCGACAGCAATCTCCTACGAGCAGTACTTC

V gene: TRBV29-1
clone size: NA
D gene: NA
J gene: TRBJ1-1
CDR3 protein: CSVVQAFNTEAFF
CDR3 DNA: TGCAGCGTTGTTCAGGCCTTCAACACTGAAGCTTTCTTT

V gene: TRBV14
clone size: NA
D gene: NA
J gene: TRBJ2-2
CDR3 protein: CASSWAGTGELFF
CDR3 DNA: TGTGCCAGCAGCTGGGCGGGAACCGGGGAGCTGTTTTTT

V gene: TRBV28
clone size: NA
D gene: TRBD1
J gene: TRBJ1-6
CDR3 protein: CASSFGQGSSPLHF
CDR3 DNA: TGTGCCAGCAGTTTCGGACAGGGAAGTTCACCCCTCCACTTT

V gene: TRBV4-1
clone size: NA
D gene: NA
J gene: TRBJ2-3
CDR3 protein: CASSQSRGPASTDTQYF
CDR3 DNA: TGCGCCAGCAGCCAATCAAGGGGACCGGCTAGCACAGATACGCAGTATTTT

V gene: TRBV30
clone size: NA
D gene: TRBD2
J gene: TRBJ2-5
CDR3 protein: CAWSAKTGGRETQYF
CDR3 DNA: TGTGCCTGGAGTGCAAAGACGGGGGGTCGGGAGACCCAGTACTTC

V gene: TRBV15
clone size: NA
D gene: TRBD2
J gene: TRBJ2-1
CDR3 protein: CATSFSPPSGENSYNEQFF
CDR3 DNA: TGTGCCACCAGCTTTTCGCCCCCTAGCGGGGAAAACTCCTACAATGAGCAGTTCTTC

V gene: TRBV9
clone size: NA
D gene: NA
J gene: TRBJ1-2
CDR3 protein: CASSADDTAYGYTF
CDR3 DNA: TGTGCCAGCAGCGCGGACGACACGGCGTATGGCTACACCTTC